This is a list of T cell receptor beta chains from one sample in a study of OX40 agonist ivuxolimab in advanced cancers. Assay: immunoSEQ multiplex PCR; the TCRdb copy retains only in-frame clones and omits some. The sample contains roughly 58,000 clones, approximately 86% of which appear only once. The sample consisted of CD4+ or CD8+ T cells sorted from blood, taken in a trial of the OX40 agonist ivuxolimab. The source of these receptors is an adult with an advanced solid tumor such as melanoma, head and neck, liver or kidney cancer. Both conserved end residues are part of each CDR3. The order of the fields is V gene, J gene, CDR3 protein.

v_gene: TRBV4-2; j_gene: TRBJ2-7; CDR3aa: CASSQVGQGYEQYF
v_gene: TRBV11-3; j_gene: TRBJ2-1; CDR3aa: CASSLGTSGRGGEQFF
v_gene: TRBV7-2; j_gene: TRBJ2-7; CDR3aa: CASTGGREISHEQYF
v_gene: TRBV19; j_gene: TRBJ2-4; CDR3aa: CASSITPGGIRKNIQYF
v_gene: TRBV13; j_gene: TRBJ1-6; CDR3aa: CASSSRQGASNSPLHF
v_gene: TRBV27; j_gene: TRBJ1-3; CDR3aa: CASSLTPGSGNTIYF
v_gene: TRBV10-3; j_gene: -; CDR3aa: CAISEQLSYEQYF
v_gene: TRBV2; j_gene: TRBJ1-4; CDR3aa: CASRADRGSEKLFF
v_gene: TRBV4-2; j_gene: TRBJ1-1; CDR3aa: CASSLGERSTEAFF
v_gene: TRBV19; j_gene: TRBJ2-4; CDR3aa: CASSIGAGVSKNIQYF
v_gene: TRBV12-5; j_gene: TRBJ1-1; CDR3aa: CASGLGTGAYEAFF
v_gene: TRBV6-6; j_gene: TRBJ2-3; CDR3aa: CASSYFWGSTDTQYF
v_gene: TRBV30; j_gene: TRBJ2-1; CDR3aa: CAWNRGYDEQFF
v_gene: TRBV6-5; j_gene: TRBJ1-5; CDR3aa: CASRTGNQPQHF
v_gene: TRBV5-1; j_gene: TRBJ2-1; CDR3aa: CASSPGTGGYNEQFF
v_gene: TRBV6-1; j_gene: TRBJ1-4; CDR3aa: CASSESGGPSEKLFF
v_gene: TRBV18; j_gene: TRBJ2-2; CDR3aa: CASSPRQGATGELFF
v_gene: TRBV2; j_gene: TRBJ2-1; CDR3aa: CASRRTSGGGSYNEQFF